This T cell receptor beta chain was identified during a study of shared clonotypes between healthy human individuals. The overall study: The donor group consisted of a couple of women and a few men, aged 18 to 49. Study-wide findings and caveats: A few donors held about 5% of naive CD4 clonotypes in common.

The germline CDR1 and CDR2 sequences are SNHLY and FYNNEI. The CDR3 has 13 residues. Trimming cost V 1 base and J 9 bases, with 9 bases left between them. Remarks on this clone: Its matching antigen is unknown.

The assay ran at deep level. Method: immunoSEQ multiplex PCR; TCRdb's copy keeps in-frame clones and lacks some. The data show fewer than 2.5 million clones, 80% to 95% seen once. Investigators divided CD4+ cells into CD45RA+ naive and CD45RA-negative memory subsets. The chain is built from TRBV2 and TRBJ2-2; D remains unclear. The sequenced sample consisted of naive CD4+ T cells from PBMCs. Subset here: CD45RA+ positively selected. The receptor's source is a man aged 18 to 29 in good health. Some clones in this sample may be carry-over from other donors' samples. In DNA, the CDR3 is TGTGCCAGCAGTGAAGTTGACGCCCGGGAGCTGTTTTTT. Translating gives CASSEVDARELFF.